This paragraph reports one T cell receptor beta chain. Its antigen is currently unknown. The source of the sample is a study of identifying expanded T cells in peripheral blood. General observations from the study: Technical replicates showed around 1.2 changed clones; approximately 2 weeks around 15; four weeks 19.

The CDR3 has 16 residues. V gave up 3 bases and J gave up 2 bases; unmatched junction bases: 2. Germline V gene lookup returns CDR1 LGHNA and CDR2 YSLEER. Assay used: immunoSEQ multiplex PCR; TCRdb lists only in-frame clones, some missing. The table lists roughly 61,000 clones, approximately 89% of them singletons, with 3.6% in the top ten. What was sequenced was blood. The chain links TRBV4-3 to TRBJ2-1, with 12 bases aligning to TRBD2. This receptor was taken from a person aged 18 to 75 in good health. The CDR3 DNA reads TGCGCCAGCAGCCAGAGACTAGCGGGAGCCTACAATGAGCAGTTCTTC. This translates into CASSQRLAGAYNEQFF.